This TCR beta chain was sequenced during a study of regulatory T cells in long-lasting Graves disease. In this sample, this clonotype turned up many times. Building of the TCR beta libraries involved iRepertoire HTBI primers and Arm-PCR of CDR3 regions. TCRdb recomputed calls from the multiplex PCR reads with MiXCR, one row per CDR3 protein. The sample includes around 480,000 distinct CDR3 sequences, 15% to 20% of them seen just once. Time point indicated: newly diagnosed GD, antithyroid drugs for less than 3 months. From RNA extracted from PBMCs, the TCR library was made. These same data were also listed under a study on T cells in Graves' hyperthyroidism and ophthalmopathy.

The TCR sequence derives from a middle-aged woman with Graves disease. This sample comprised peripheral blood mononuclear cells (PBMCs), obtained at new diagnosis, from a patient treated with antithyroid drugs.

CDR3 DNA sequence: TGTGCCAGCAGCTCCATGACAGTGCAAGAGACCCAGTACTTC. Encoded protein: CASSSMTVQETQYF. J is TRBJ2-5 and V is TRBV7-2; weak D call: TRBD1 (5 bases). V dropped 4 bases and J dropped 2 bases, with 11 bases sitting between them. CDR1 is SGHTA, CDR2 FQGNSA, per germline. The CDR3 is 14 residues long.